Following are 2 T cell receptor beta chains from one sample sequenced in a study of low-dose radiotherapy and immunotherapy resistance in tumors. Time point: after trial treatment. This sample's treatment: LDRT plus nivolumab, ipilimumab, low-dose cyclophosphamide and aspirin (RACIN trial). Priming of first-strand cDNA relied on TRAV- and TRBV-specific primers (covering alpha and beta chains). Over roughly 20 PCR cycles, TCRs were amplified from a constant-region primer and V-primer adapter. TCRdb redid the calling of the reads with MiXCR, one entry per CDR3 protein. In the table there are about 100,000 distinct CDR3 sequences, around 21% of which are singletons. Sequenced material: PBMCs, taken after low-dose radiotherapy plus immunotherapy. The receptors were sampled from a male donor with prostate cancer.

This clonotype appeared a single time. The chain joins TRBV7-9 to TRBJ2-3, with D uncertain. CDR1 is SEHNR, CDR2 FQNEAQ, per germline (reference sequence). The V gene lost 1 base and the J gene lost 2 bases, with 10 bases spanning the gap. The CDR3 has 15 amino acids. The CDR3 region has the DNA TGTGCCAGCAGCTTAGGGACCCTTATCACAGATACGCAGTATTTT. Translation gives CASSLGTLITDTQYF. The entire variable domain, with the rest obtained from reference TRBV7-9 and TRBJ2-3, is as follows: DTGVSQNPRHKITKRGQNVTFRCDPISEHNRLYWYRQTLGQGPEFLTYFQNEAQLEKSRLLSDRFSAERPKGSFSTLEIQRTEQGDSAMYLCASSLGTLITDTQYFGPGTRLTVL.

The table lists this clonotype with many counts. The chain is built from TRBV5-1 and TRBJ2-1; D tentatively reads TRBD1 or TRBD2 (6 bases each). Looked up from germline, CDR1 is SGHRS and CDR2 is YFSETQ. CDR3 size: 15 residues. The ends were cut back, 7 bases at V and 10 bases at J, with 24 bases in the middle. The CDR3 spells CASSLGGLTTIEQFF. In nucleotides, the CDR3 is TGCGCCAGCTCCCTCGGGGGCCTAACTACAATCGAGCAGTTCTTC.